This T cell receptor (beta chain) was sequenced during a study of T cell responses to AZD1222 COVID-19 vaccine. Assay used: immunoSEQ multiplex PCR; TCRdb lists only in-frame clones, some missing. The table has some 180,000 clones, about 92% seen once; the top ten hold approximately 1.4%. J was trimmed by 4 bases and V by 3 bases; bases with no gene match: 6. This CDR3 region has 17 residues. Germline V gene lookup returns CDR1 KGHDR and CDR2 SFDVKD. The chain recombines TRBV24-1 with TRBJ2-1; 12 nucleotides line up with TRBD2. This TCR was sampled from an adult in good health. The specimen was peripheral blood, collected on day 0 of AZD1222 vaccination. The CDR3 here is CATSDVPGTSGYNEQFF. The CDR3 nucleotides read TGTGCCACCAGTGATGTCCCCGGGACTAGCGGGTACAATGAGCAGTTCTTC.